What follows describes a single T cell receptor (beta chain). Using a J-beta primer mix together with a sample-barcoded 5' primer, a second PCR was run for roughly 7 to 12 cycles. TCRdb re-called the 5' RACE reads with MiXCR, one entry per CDR3 protein. The sample includes 550,000 to 650,000 distinct CDR3 sequences, around a quarter seen only once; the top ten take over 3.5%. This sample stems from a study of blood T cells in healthy people across ages. The CDR3 runs 13 residues. These same data were also listed under a study on T cells of mothers and their children.

The chain couples TRBV12-3 or TRBV12-4 to TRBJ2-5; D call uncertain. The J call may be in error: the DNA end matches TRBJ2-7 better. Sequenced material: blood. The source of this sequence is a boy aged 2-9 years in good health. The CDR3 region has the DNA TGTGCCAGCAGTTTGTGGGTAGCCGACGAGCAGTACTTC. This encodes CASSLWVADEQYF.